These 28 T cell receptor beta chains came from one sample sequenced in a study of T cell responses to AZD1222 COVID-19 vaccine (TCRdb year 2021). The meaning of the sample's time point label: baseline before first vaccination. Libraries were built with the immunoSEQ multiplex PCR assay. TCRdb stores this immuneACCESS table with in-frame sequences only. Part of the clones is absent; in the studies checked, under half of the shortfall reflects unresolved V genes, and no reason is known for the rest. The sample table lists around 150,000 clones, approximately 80% of them with a count of one. The top ten clonotypes cover over 3.5% of the sample. Specimen: peripheral blood, collected on day 0 of AZD1222 vaccination. The receptors stem from an adult in good health.

A few counts support this clone. This chain uses TRBV7-3 with TRBJ1-6; 7 nucleotides agree with TRBD1. The CDR3 length is 15 residues. J was trimmed by 5 bases and V by 2 bases; bases with no gene match: 3. The germline gives CDR1 SGHTA, CDR2 FQGTGA. CDR3 in DNA: TGTGCCAGCAGCTTAGCACAGGGGAATAATTCACCCCTCCACTTT. Translation: CASSLAQGNNSPLHF.

The CDR3 nucleotides read TGTGCCAGTAGTATAGATGAGAGGGGGGGTTACAATGAGCAGTTCTTC. Encoded protein: CASSIDERGGYNEQFF. The gene calls are TRBV19 and TRBJ2-1; maybe TRBD2 (7 bases). Germline V gene sequence: CDR1 LNHDA, CDR2 SQIVND (reference sequence). The CDR3 runs to 16 residues. Deletions cut 0 bases from V and 4 bases from J, with 13 bases between.

The chain employs TRBV24-1 and TRBJ1-1; D is perhaps TRBD1 (5 bases). The CDR3 is made up of 13 amino acids. Trimming took off 1 base at V and 7 bases at J, with 9 bases between the two ends. Germline V gene data show CDR1 as KGHDR and CDR2 as SFDVKD. The CDR3 coding sequence is TGTGCCACCAGTGATTTACGGGGGGGTGAAGCTTTCTTT. This sequence encodes CATSDLRGGEAFF.

This chain uses TRBV5-6 with TRBJ1-1, with D perhaps TRBD1 (6 bases). V lost 3 bases and J lost 1, with 16 bases in between. The CDR3 sequence is 16 residues long. Germline CDR1 reads SGHDT; CDR2 reads YYEEEE. In DNA, the CDR3 is TGTGCCAGCAGCTCGGACCCGGGACACCAGAACACTGAAGCTTTCTTT. It translates to CASSSDPGHQNTEAFF.

V is TRBV11-2 and J is TRBJ2-5; 14 bases match TRBD2. The germline CDR1 and CDR2 sequences are SGHAT and FQNNGV. There are 17 residues in the CDR3. V lost 4 bases to trimming and J lost 5 bases; unmatched junction nucleotides: 9. The chain's CDR3 is CASSSMGLAGASETQYF. In nucleotides, the CDR3 is TGTGCCAGCAGCTCCATGGGACTAGCGGGGGCCAGTGAGACCCAGTACTTC.

The chain joins TRBV19 to TRBJ1-5; D possibly corresponds to TRBD1 (6 bases). CDR1 LNHDA and CDR2 SQIVND come from the germline V gene (reference sequence). The CDR3 length is 15 residues. Trimming removed 4 bases at V and 6 bases at J, with 16 bases between. Here the CDR3 reads CASSTIQGSFQPQHF. DNA for the CDR3: TGTGCCAGTAGTACAATACAGGGAAGTTTTCAGCCCCAGCATTTT.

The count of this clone is one. The chain combines TRBV19 with TRBJ1-3; 8 bases agree with TRBD1. The germline V gene has CDR1 LNHDA and CDR2 SQIVND (reference sequence). There are 16 residues in the CDR3. The J segment lost 0 bases and the V segment lost 7 bases, leaving 8 bases of the junction unmatched. The CDR3 loop is CASTNRDRLSGNTIYF. As DNA, the CDR3 is TGTGCCAGTACCAACAGGGACAGGCTCTCTGGAAACACCATATATTTT.

The chain is built from TRBV9 and TRBJ1-4; 8 bases agree with TRBD1. The ends lost 4 bases at V and 3 bases at J; junction bases unmatched: 8. Per germline, CDR1 SGDLS and CDR2 YYNGEE. The CDR3 runs to 16 residues. The CDR3 nucleotides are TGTGCCAGCAGCCCGAGCCCGGGACAGGCTAATGAAAAACTGTTTTTT. Protein sequence: CASSPSPGQANEKLFF.

The chain links TRBV24-1 to TRBJ1-2; D is undetermined. Germline values: CDR1 KGHDR, CDR2 SFDVKD. With 3 bases removed from V and 4 bases from J, the gap between germline ends came to 8 bases. This CDR3 spans 13 amino acids. DNA of the CDR3: TGTGCCACCAGTGATAAGATGTCCTATGGCTACACCTTC. Translation: CATSDKMSYGYTF.

This chain uses TRBV5-1 with TRBJ1-1, with D maybe TRBD1 (6 bases). In germline, CDR1 is SGHRS, CDR2 YFSETQ. V was shortened by 4 bases and J by 0 bases, with 10 bases between the two germline ends. The CDR3 contains 14 residues. The CDR3 DNA follows: TGCGCCAGCAGCAGGGGGGTTATGAACACTGAAGCTTTCTTT. Its translation: CASSRGVMNTEAFF.

The rearrangement links TRBV19 to TRBJ1-2, with 7 bases lining up with TRBD1. J lost 7 bases, V lost 6 bases, and 8 bases had no gene match. Germline V lookup: CDR1 LNHDA, CDR2 SQIVND (reference sequence). The length of the CDR3 is 13 residues. CDR3 loop: CASSRQGTAGYTF. The CDR3 coding sequence is TGTGCCAGTAGCCGACAGGGAACGGCTGGCTACACCTTC. The full variable domain, with the rest looked up from reference TRBV19 and TRBJ1-2, is DGGITQSPKYLFRKEGQNVTLSCEQNLNHDAMYWYRQDPGQGLRLIYYSQIVNDFQKGDIAEGYSVSREKKESFPLTVTSAQKNPTAFYLCASSRQGTAGYTFGSGTRLTVV.

This chain joins TRBV6-5 and TRBJ1-5, with 7 bases that match TRBD1. There are 15 residues in the CDR3. The V gene's germline CDR1 is MNHEY and CDR2 SVGAGI. V lost 5 bases and J lost 7; bases outside the gene matches: 11. The chain's CDR3 is CASSRQGLEEQPQHF. Here the CDR3 DNA reads TGTGCCAGCAGTCGACAGGGTTTAGAGGAACAGCCCCAGCATTTT.

This chain uses TRBV28 with TRBJ1-2; D remains ambiguous. Germline lookup yields CDR1 MDHEN and CDR2 SYDVKM. The CDR3 runs 12 residues. V was clipped by 5 bases and J by 5 bases, with 9 bases between them. CDR3 in amino acids: CASSPGLYGYTF. CDR3 in DNA: TGTGCCAGCAGTCCTGGGCTATATGGCTACACCTTC.

The chain uses TRBV19 and TRBJ2-2; D is uncertain. The V and J ends lost 0 bases and 4 bases respectively, with 9 bases between them. The CDR3 runs to 15 residues. Per the germline V gene, CDR1 is LNHDA and CDR2 is SQIVND (reference sequence). CDR3 nucleotides: TGTGCCAGTAGTATAGATTCCCCCAGCACCGGGGAGCTGTTTTTT. Translated, it gives CASSIDSPSTGELFF. Full variable domain (remainder filled in from reference TRBV19 and TRBJ2-2): DGGITQSPKYLFRKEGQNVTLSCEQNLNHDAMYWYRQDPGQGLRLIYYSQIVNDFQKGDIAEGYSVSREKKESFPLTVTSAQKNPTAFYLCASSIDSPSTGELFFGEGSRLTVL.

V usage is TRBV6-5 and J usage is TRBJ1-3; D uncertain. Germline V gene sequence: CDR1 MNHEY, CDR2 SVGAGI. Trimming removed 4 bases at V and 2 bases at J, with 12 bases between. This CDR3 is 15 amino acids long. As DNA, the CDR3 is TGTGCCAGCAGTTCCCGACGGGCGACTGGAAACACCATATATTTT. Translation: CASSSRRATGNTIYF.

V gene TRBV5-1 combines with J gene TRBJ2-4, with a possible D match to TRBD2 (6 bases). V lost 0 bases and J 1 base, leaving 8 bases between the germline ends. The CDR3 consists of 15 residues. In germline, CDR1 is SGHRS, CDR2 YFSETQ. CDR3 in amino acids: CASSLGGTAKNIQYF. CDR3 coding DNA: TGCGCCAGCAGCTTGGGCGGGACCGCCAAAAACATTCAGTACTTC.

The V and J genes are TRBV19 and TRBJ1-5; maybe TRBD1 (5 bases). V shed 1 base and J shed 1 base, with 8 bases lying between them. Germline V gene lookup returns CDR1 LNHDA and CDR2 SQIVND (reference sequence). The CDR3 covers 15 residues. In nucleotides, the CDR3 is TGTGCCAGTAGTATAGTGGGGGAGAGCAATCAGCCCCAGCATTTT. It is translated as CASSIVGESNQPQHF.

This clone has just one count. V usage is TRBV28 and J usage is TRBJ1-5; D call uncertain. Germline lookup yields CDR1 MDHEN and CDR2 SYDVKM. Trimming stripped 3 bases from V and 4 bases from J, with 22 bases between. The CDR3 loop spans 18 amino acids. DNA for the CDR3: TGTGCCAGCAGTTTTTCCTCCGGCTTGGGCAGCTCAAATCAGCCCCAGCATTTT. Translation gives CASSFSSGLGSSNQPQHF.

The chain has TRBV29-1 and TRBJ1-2, with 11 positions matching TRBD1. The CDR3 is 13 amino acids. Germline V CDR1 and CDR2: SQVTM, ANQGSEA. After removal of 3 bases from V and 8 bases from J, the junction contained 5 bases not matched to a gene. The CDR3 is CSVDGTGGLGYTF. CDR3 nucleotide sequence: TGCAGCGTTGATGGGACAGGGGGGTTAGGCTACACCTTC. Filled out from reference TRBV29-1 and TRBJ1-2, the complete variable domain reads SAVISQKPSRDICQRGTSLTIQCQVDSQVTMMFWYRQQPGQSLTLIATANQGSEATYESGFVIDKFPISRPNLTFSTLTVSNMSPEDSSIYLCSVDGTGGLGYTFGSGTRLTVV.

The chain is built from TRBV11-2 and TRBJ1-3; TRBD1 is a possible D gene (5 bases). Germline V gene data show CDR1 as SGHAT and CDR2 as FQNNGV. Trimming pared 4 bases from V and 0 bases from J, leaving 10 bases between. This CDR3 contains 15 residues. As DNA, the CDR3 is TGTGCCAGCAGCTCGGGACGCAGCTCTGGAAACACCATATATTTT. Its translation is CASSSGRSSGNTIYF. The variable domain in full, with the rest retrieved from reference TRBV11-2 and TRBJ1-3, is EAGVAQSPRYKIIEKRQSVAFWCNPISGHATLYWYQQILGQGPKLLIQFQNNGVVDDSQLPKDRFSAERLKGVDSTLKIQPAKLEDSAVYLCASSSGRSSGNTIYFGEGSWLTVV.

The chain links TRBV25-1 to TRBJ1-6; 9 bases agree with TRBD1. Germline V gene lookup returns CDR1 MGHDK and CDR2 SYGVNS. This CDR3 comprises 17 residues. After removal of 4 bases from V and 5 bases from J, the junction contained 9 bases not matched to a gene. In DNA, the CDR3 is TGTGCCAGCAGTGGGCCCCTAGGACAGGGGAATAATTCACCCCTCCACTTT. Translated, it gives CASSGPLGQGNNSPLHF.

The genes are TRBV24-1 and TRBJ2-5, with TRBD2 matching over 10 bases. V was clipped by 9 bases and J by 1 base; unmatched bases: 10. CDR1 KGHDR and CDR2 SFDVKD come from the germline V gene. The CDR3 is 16 amino acids. The DNA of the CDR3 is TGTGCCACCCCGATTCCTCTAGCGGGGGCCCAAGAGACCCAGTACTTC. Encoded protein: CATPIPLAGAQETQYF.

This clone was counted a few times. V and J are TRBV28 and TRBJ1-5, with unresolved D. The germline V gene encodes CDR1 MDHEN and CDR2 SYDVKM. The V and J ends lost 8 bases and 2 bases respectively, with 4 bases between them. The CDR3 contains 11 residues. For the CDR3, the DNA is TGTGCCAGCGGGCGCAATCAGCCCCAGCATTTT. Translation: CASGRNQPQHF.

This clone has more than one count but fewer than ten. The J gene is TRBJ2-2, the V gene TRBV9; D possibly corresponds to TRBD2 (6 bases). CDR1 and CDR2 (germline): SGDLS, YYNGEE. The CDR3 is 15 residues long. V was clipped by 0 bases and J by 4 bases, with 10 bases between them. The CDR3 DNA is TGTGCCAGCAGCGTAGGGCGGACTATCACCGGGGAGCTGTTTTTT. Translated, it gives CASSVGRTITGELFF.

The chain is built from TRBV27 and TRBJ2-7, with D perhaps matching TRBD2 (6 bases). The CDR3 runs to 14 residues. Per the germline V gene, CDR1 is MNHEY and CDR2 is SMNVEV (reference sequence). V dropped 3 bases and J dropped 2 bases, with 11 bases sitting between them. CDR3 in amino acids: CASSLDRRAYEQYF. CDR3 nucleotide sequence: TGTGCCAGCAGTTTGGACCGGAGGGCCTACGAGCAGTACTTC.

The CDR3 protein is CASRTPNSNQPQHF. The CDR3 DNA is TGTGCCAGCCGCACCCCCAATAGCAATCAGCCCCAGCATTTT. The rearrangement links TRBV27 to TRBJ1-5; D is uncertain. This CDR3 is 14 amino acids long. Trimming took 8 bases from V and 0 from J, leaving 11 bases between them. Germline CDR1 is MNHEY and CDR2 is SMNVEV (reference sequence).

V and J are TRBV5-5 and TRBJ2-1, with D possibly matching TRBD2 (5 bases). Germline lookup yields CDR1 SGHKS and CDR2 YYEKEE (reference sequence). The CDR3 contains 12 residues. Deletions cut 2 bases from V and 15 bases from J, with 15 bases between. The CDR3 sequence is CASSLASGPVFF. The CDR3 nucleotides read TGTGCCAGCAGCTTAGCCAGCGGCCCTGTGTTCTTC.

This clone was seen a single time. The chain is built from TRBV5-4 and TRBJ1-6, with 10 nucleotides matching TRBD1. Germline CDR1 is SGHNT and CDR2 is YYREEE (reference sequence). The CDR3 runs 15 residues. V was pared by 4 bases and J by 7 bases, with 5 bases of the junction left unmatched. CDR3 in amino acids: CASSAGTGENSPLHF. CDR3 bases: TGTGCCAGCAGCGCCGGGACAGGGGAAAATTCACCCCTCCACTTT.